The TCR beta chain described here comes from a study of response to subunit inactivated influenza vaccine. This CDR3 region has 15 residues. The ends were cut back, 3 bases at V and 4 bases at J, with 16 bases in the middle. Germline assignment: CDR1 DFQATT and CDR2 SNEGSKA (reference sequence). TCRdb passed the RT-PCR reads through MiXCR, listing each CDR3 protein once. The profile shows 530,000 or so distinct CDR3 sequences, approximately 15% of them singletons. This clonotype showed up many times. This clonotype originated in a man in his forties or fifties who received an inactivated influenza vaccine. The sample was PBMCs from blood, taken about 12 days after vaccination. The chain employs TRBV20-1 and TRBJ2-1, with a weak D call TRBD2 (6 bases). The DNA for the CDR3 is TGCAGTGCTAGGCGGGGCAGAGCAAATTACAATGAGCAGTTCTTC. Translating gives CSARRGRANYNEQFF.